The source of this TCR beta chain is a study of beta chain features in type 1 diabetes. Germline V CDR1 and CDR2: SGHTA, FQGNSA. Trimming removed 5 bases from V and 2 bases from J; junction bases left unmatched: 3. The CDR3 covers 13 residues. Without exception, sorted populations had purity beyond 95%. Study-wide results and caveats: Researchers report that Type 1 diabetes patients had moderately but significantly shorter TCRB CDR3s across all four CD4+ subsets.

What was sequenced were expressed TCRB transcripts, since all of the isolated RNA had been reverse transcribed. Clones were read by immunoSEQ multiplex PCR, and TCRdb kept only the in-frame ones, dropping some. The table shows fewer than 45,000 clones, with around 63% occurring only once. In the case of this clone: The antigen remains undetermined.

This chain links TRBV7-2 with TRBJ2-7, with 7 bases aligning to TRBD2. The sequencing sample was made of Tregs from blood. This TCR was recovered from a man younger than 40 with type 1 diabetes. Some clones in this sample may be carry-over from other donors' samples. This chain's CDR3 is CASSAGVAYEQYF. In DNA form, the CDR3 reads TGTGCCAGCAGCGCGGGGGTGGCCTACGAGCAGTACTTC.